The rows below give T cell receptor beta chains drawn from one sample of a study of radiotherapy plus CTLA-4 blockade in lung cancer. Clones were sequenced by immunoSEQ multiplex PCR, and TCRdb holds only the in-frame ones, with some missing. The sample has some 51,000 clones; roughly 77% are singletons. The sequencing here drew on peripheral blood, taken from a patient treated with radiotherapy plus ipilimumab. Source of these receptors: a human donor with non-small cell lung cancer whose response to radiotherapy plus ipilimumab could not be evaluated. CDR3s include the opening cysteine and the closing phenylalanine or tryptophan. The D gene is left open where the match is weak. Only part of the rows carry a size: once, few, many, or a class if the clone is expanded.

TRBV7-2,TRBD1,TRBJ1-1,NA,TGTGCCAGCAGCGGCAGACAGGGATTCACTGAAGCTTTCTTT,CASSGRQGFTEAFF
TRBV5-1,NA,TRBJ2-5,NA,TGCGCCAGCAGCTTGGGAGCTGGCAGGGAGACCCAGTACTTC,CASSLGAGRETQYF
TRBV6-1,NA,TRBJ2-3,few,TGTGCCAGCAGGTTCTACCCGCGGGATACGCAGTATTTT,CASRFYPRDTQYF
TRBV5-1,NA,TRBJ2-1,NA,TGCGCCAGCAGCTTGGGAGCGGGCCGCTACAATGAGCAGTTCTTC,CASSLGAGRYNEQFF
TRBV10-3,NA,TRBJ1-2,NA,TGTGCCGTCTCCGAAGGGGCCAACTATGGCTACACCTTC,CAVSEGANYGYTF
TRBV2,TRBD2,TRBJ2-1,NA,TGTGCCAGCAGTGAAGTTGGGACTAGCGGGAGGGATGAGCAGTTCTTC,CASSEVGTSGRDEQFF
TRBV7-3,NA,TRBJ1-1,NA,TGTGCCAGCAGCTCCCGACAGAACACTGAAGCTTTCTTT,CASSSRQNTEAFF
TRBV5-4,NA,TRBJ2-3,NA,TGTGCCAGCAGCTGGGGGGTCACAGATACGCAGTATTTT,CASSWGVTDTQYF
TRBV28,NA,TRBJ1-1,few,TGTGCCAGCAGTTCGACAGTTGGAGCTTTCTTT,CASSSTVGAFF
TRBV9,NA,TRBJ1-6,NA,TGTGCCAGCAGCGATATGGGACACCCTAATTCACCCCTCCACTTT,CASSDMGHPNSPLHF
TRBV21-1,NA,TRBJ2-7,NA,TGTGCCAGCAGCACCTACGGGACAGGGGGCCGCTGCAGGTACGAGCAGTACTTC,CASSTYGTGGRCRYEQYF
TRBV6-1,NA,TRBJ2-5,NA,TGTGCCAGCAGGATCCCGGGGAGTGGAGAGACCCAGTACTTC,CASRIPGSGETQYF
TRBV6-4,TRBD2,TRBJ2-7,NA,TGTGCCAGCAGTGGAACTAGCGGGGGATACGAGCAGTACTTC,CASSGTSGGYEQYF
TRBV9,TRBD1,TRBJ2-2,few,TGTGCCAGCAGCCTTGGGACAGCCCCGAGCACCGGGGAGCTGTTTTTT,CASSLGTAPSTGELFF
TRBV6-1,TRBD1,TRBJ1-5,NA,TGTGCCAGCAGAGAAAGGACAGGGCCGAGCAATCAGCCCCAGCATTTT,CASRERTGPSNQPQHF
TRBV7-9,NA,TRBJ1-3,NA,TGTGCCAGCAGCTTGGGAGCGATGTTCTCTGGAAACACCATATATTTT,CASSLGAMFSGNTIYF
TRBV5-1,TRBD2,TRBJ2-2,NA,TGCGCCAGCAGCTTAACTAGCGGGAACACCGGGGAGCTGTTTTTT,CASSLTSGNTGELFF
TRBV28,NA,TRBJ2-7,NA,TGTGCCAGCAGTGCTGGGCGGGGGCTGGACTTC,CASSAGRGLDF
TRBV29-1,NA,TRBJ2-7,NA,TGCAGCGGCTTAACCGGGAGCTACGAGCAGTACTTC,CSGLTGSYEQYF
TRBV6-4,TRBD1,TRBJ1-4,NA,TGTGCCTCTGGGACAGAAAATGAAAAACTGTTTTTT,CASGTENEKLFF
TRBV7-6,TRBD1,TRBJ1-5,few,TGTGCCAGCAGCCCACGACAGGGTGGGCATCAGCCCCAGCATTTT,CASSPRQGGHQPQHF
TRBV4-1,NA,TRBJ1-2,NA,TGCGCCAGCAGCCTAGGACAGAACTATGGCTACACCTTC,CASSLGQNYGYTF
TRBV2,NA,TRBJ1-5,NA,TGTGCCAGCGTTAGGGGCCCTCGAAATCAGCCCCAGCATTTT,CASVRGPRNQPQHF
TRBV13,NA,TRBJ2-7,once,TGTGCCAGCAGCCCCCCCGAGGGCTACGAGCAGTACTTC,CASSPPEGYEQYF
TRBV25-1,NA,TRBJ2-3,NA,TGTGCCAGCAGTGAATGGGGCCGACGTGGGGATACGCAGTATTTT,CASSEWGRRGDTQYF
TRBV28,NA,TRBJ1-5,NA,TGTGCCAGCAGGATGACAGGTAGCAATCAGCCCCAGCATTTT,CASRMTGSNQPQHF
TRBV6-1,NA,TRBJ2-7,NA,TGTGCCAGCAGGGCGGGGTCTTTAGGCGAGCAGTACTTC,CASRAGSLGEQYF
TRBV19,NA,TRBJ2-7,NA,TGTGCCAGTAGTATCCCCGGTAATAACTACGAGCAGTACTTC,CASSIPGNNYEQYF
TRBV9,TRBD2,TRBJ2-1,NA,TGTGCCAGCAGCGTAGGGCTAGCGGGAGACCATGAGCAGTTCTTC,CASSVGLAGDHEQFF
TRBV9,TRBD1,TRBJ1-1,NA,TGTGCCAGCAGCGTGTATACAGGGGGCCACACTGAAGCTTTCTTT,CASSVYTGGHTEAFF
TRBV7-2,NA,TRBJ1-2,NA,TGTGCCAGCACCATATACGACAGGCCCTATGGCTACACCTTC,CASTIYDRPYGYTF